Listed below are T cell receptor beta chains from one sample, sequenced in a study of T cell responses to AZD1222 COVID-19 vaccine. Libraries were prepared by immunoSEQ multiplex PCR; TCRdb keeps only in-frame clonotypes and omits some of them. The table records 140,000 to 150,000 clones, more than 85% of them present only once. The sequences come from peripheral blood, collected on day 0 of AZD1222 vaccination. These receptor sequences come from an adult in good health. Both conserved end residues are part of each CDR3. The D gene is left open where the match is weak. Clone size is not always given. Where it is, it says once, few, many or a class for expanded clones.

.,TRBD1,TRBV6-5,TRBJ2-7,TGTGCCAGCAGTTGGACAGGAGCCTACGAGCAGTACTTC,CASSWTGAYEQYF
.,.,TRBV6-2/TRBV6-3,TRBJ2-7,TGTGCCAGCAGTTACCCGAAACCGGGACACCCCTACGAGCAGTACTTC,CASSYPKPGHPYEQYF
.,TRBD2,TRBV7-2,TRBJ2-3,TGTGCCAGCAGCCCGAAGTTTGGAGCGGGGAGGGATACGCAGTATTTT,CASSPKFGAGRDTQYF
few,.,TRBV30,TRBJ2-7,TGTGCCTGGAGCGCCGGACATACCTACGAGCAGTACTTC,CAWSAGHTYEQYF
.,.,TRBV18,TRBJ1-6,TGTGCCAGCTCACCAAATCAGCGTGGGGGCAATAATTCACCCCTCCACTTT,CASSPNQRGGNNSPLHF
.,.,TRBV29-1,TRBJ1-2,TGCAGCGTTGCTCGCCCCGAAGCCCTCTATGGCTACACCTTC,CSVARPEALYGYTF
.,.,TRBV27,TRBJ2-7,TGTGCCAGCAGTTCCCACAGGACCGAGCAGTACTTC,CASSSHRTEQYF
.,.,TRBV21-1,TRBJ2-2,TGTGCCAGCAGCAAAGGTCTCGGTACGGGGAACACCGGGGAGCTGTTTTTT,CASSKGLGTGNTGELFF
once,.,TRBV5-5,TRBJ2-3,TGTGCCAGCAGCTTGGTTGCGGTTGGACCAGATACGCAGTATTTT,CASSLVAVGPDTQYF
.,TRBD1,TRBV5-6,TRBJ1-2,TGTGCCAGCAGCTTGGGGGCAACAGGGGGCTGGGACACCTTC,CASSLGATGGWDTF
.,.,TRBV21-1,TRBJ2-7,TGTGCCAGCACCCCAGTTTTCCTATGGGGCAATGGCGGGAGGATCTCCTACGAGCAGTACTTC,CASTPVFLWGNGGRISYEQYF
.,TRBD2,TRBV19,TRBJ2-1,TGTGCCAGTAGTACCCCGGGACTAGCGAAATTGGGGCAGTTCTTC,CASSTPGLAKLGQFF
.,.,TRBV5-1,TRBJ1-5,TGCGCCAGCAGCTTGGGGTCTGGGACACTCGGCAATCAGCCCCAGCATTTT,CASSLGSGTLGNQPQHF
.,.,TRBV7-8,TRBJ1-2,TGTGCCAGCAGCCCGGCCAGGGGAAACTATGGCTACACCTTC,CASSPARGNYGYTF
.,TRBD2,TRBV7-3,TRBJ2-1,TGTGCCAGCAGCCCCTCAGGGGCTAGCGGGAGGTACAATGAGCAGTTCTTC,CASSPSGASGRYNEQFF
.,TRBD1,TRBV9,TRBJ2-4,TGTGCCAGCAGCTCCCGGGACAGGGGTTACATTCAGTACTTC,CASSSRDRGYIQYF
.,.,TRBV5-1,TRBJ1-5,TGCGCCAGCAGCTTGGATTCCGGGCAAGGGCAGCCCCAGCATTTT,CASSLDSGQGQPQHF
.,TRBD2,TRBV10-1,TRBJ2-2,TGCGCCAGCAGTGATCGACTAGCGGGAGCCGGCACCGGGGAGCTGTTTTTT,CASSDRLAGAGTGELFF
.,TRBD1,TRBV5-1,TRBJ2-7,TGCGCCAGCGGCACCGGGACAGGATATGTCGAGCAGTACTTC,CASGTGTGYVEQYF
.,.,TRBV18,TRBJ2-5,TGTGCCAGCTCACCTCCGTACCCCCAAGAGACCCAGTACTTC,CASSPPYPQETQYF
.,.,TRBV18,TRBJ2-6,TGTGCCAGCTCACCAGGGGCCGTTGGGGCCAACGTCCTGACTTTC,CASSPGAVGANVLTF
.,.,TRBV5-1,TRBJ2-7,TGCGCCAGCAGCTTGCTTACCACTCTCGAGCAGTACTTC,CASSLLTTLEQYF
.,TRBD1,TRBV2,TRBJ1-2,TGTGCCAGCAGTGTGGGACAGGGAAGCTATGGCTACACCTTC,CASSVGQGSYGYTF
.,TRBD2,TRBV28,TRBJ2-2,TGTGCCAGCACATTAGCGGGAGGGACCGGGGAGCTGTTTTTT,CASTLAGGTGELFF
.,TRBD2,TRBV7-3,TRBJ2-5,TGTGCCAGCAGCCGGGGGACTAGCGGGAGTCTCCAGTACTTC,CASSRGTSGSLQYF
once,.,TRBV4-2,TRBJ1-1,TGTGCCAGCAGCCAAGTTACCTCTTACACTGAAGCTTTCTTT,CASSQVTSYTEAFF
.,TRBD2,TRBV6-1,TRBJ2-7,TGTGCCAGCAGTGAACTAGCGGGGGCCTACTACGAGCAGTACTTC,CASSELAGAYYEQYF
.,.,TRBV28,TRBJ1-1,TGTGCCAGCAGTCTCGCGATGATTTGGAAAGCTTTCTTT,CASSLAMIWKAFF
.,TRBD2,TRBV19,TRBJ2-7,TGTGCCAGTGGAGCCGACGGGGGGGCCTACGAGCAGTACTTC,CASGADGGAYEQYF
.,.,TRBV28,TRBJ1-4,TGTGCCAGCAAGCGCTCCAGGGGCTGGGATAATGAAAAACTGTTTTTT,CASKRSRGWDNEKLFF
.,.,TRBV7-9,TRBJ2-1,TGTGCCAGCAGCCGGGCCCTCAGTGGCAATGAGCAGTTCTTC,CASSRALSGNEQFF
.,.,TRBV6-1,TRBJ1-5,TGTGCCAGCAGTGAAGCGCGGCATTTTAGCAATCAGCCCCAGCATTTT,CASSEARHFSNQPQHF
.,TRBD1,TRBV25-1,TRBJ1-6,TGTGCCAGCAGTGAAGGATCAGGGACAGCCGCCGGTTCACCCCTCCACTTT,CASSEGSGTAAGSPLHF
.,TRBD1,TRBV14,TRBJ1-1,TGTGCCAGCAGCCACACAGGGGGCTTGAGGGAAGCTTTCTTT,CASSHTGGLREAFF
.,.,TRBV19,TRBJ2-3,TGTGCCAGTAGCCAGCGACGAGGGTGGTCAGATACGCAGTATTTT,CASSQRRGWSDTQYF
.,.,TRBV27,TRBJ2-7,TGTGCCAGCAGTTTATCGGCAGGGCCGGTCGAGCAGTACTTC,CASSLSAGPVEQYF
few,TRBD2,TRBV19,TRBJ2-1,TGTGCCAGTAGCCTGGGACTAGCCGGATACAATGAGCAGTTCTTC,CASSLGLAGYNEQFF
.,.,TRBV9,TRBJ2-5,TGTGCCAGCAGCGGGCCCCTCGGGACCCCCGACCAAGAGACCCAGTACTTC,CASSGPLGTPDQETQYF
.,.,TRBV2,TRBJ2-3,TGTGCCAGCAGTCGGGGGGCAAGGACTCTAGGCACAGATACGCAGTATTTT,CASSRGARTLGTDTQYF
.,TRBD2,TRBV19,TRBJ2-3,TGTGCCAGTAGTATAAGTAGCGGGGCTAGCACAGATACGCAGTATTTT,CASSISSGASTDTQYF
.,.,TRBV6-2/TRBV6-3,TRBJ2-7,TGTGCCAGCAGTTACGAACTGAAGGACAGAAGTTCCTACGAGCAGTACTTC,CASSYELKDRSSYEQYF
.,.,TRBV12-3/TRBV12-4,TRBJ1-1,TGTGCCAGCAGTTTAGTACGCGTCGGGGCTTTCTTT,CASSLVRVGAFF